This T cell receptor beta chain is drawn from a study of T-cell memory formation after mild COVID-19. Broader study findings: Clones that shrank (day 15 to 85) were balanced CD4/CD8, whereas later expanders leaned CD4+. Some clones that responded were present in memory (sampled pre-infection), which suggests cross-reactive memory joined.

TCRdb re-derived calls from the 5' RACE reads in MiXCR, one entry per CDR3 protein. The table has 360,000 or so distinct CDR3 sequences, 28% seen once; the top ten hold roughly 13%. This CDR3 region has 16 residues. After removal of 4 bases from V and 2 bases from J, the junction contained 6 bases not matched to a gene. Germline V gives CDR1 SGHTA, CDR2 FQGNSA. Comment on this clonotype: Its antigen is unknown.

This rearrangement joins TRBV7-2 to TRBJ2-5; 11 positions agree with TRBD2. Sequencing was done on a sample of PBMCs or a T cell subset sorted from them (not recorded which). The origin of this receptor is an adult woman who had mild COVID-19 (a few samples of this study predate the infection). Cell type and time point are not known. CDR3 loop: CASSSQGLAGQETQYF. The CDR3 DNA reads as TGTGCCAGCAGCTCCCAAGGACTAGCGGGTCAAGAGACCCAGTACTTC.